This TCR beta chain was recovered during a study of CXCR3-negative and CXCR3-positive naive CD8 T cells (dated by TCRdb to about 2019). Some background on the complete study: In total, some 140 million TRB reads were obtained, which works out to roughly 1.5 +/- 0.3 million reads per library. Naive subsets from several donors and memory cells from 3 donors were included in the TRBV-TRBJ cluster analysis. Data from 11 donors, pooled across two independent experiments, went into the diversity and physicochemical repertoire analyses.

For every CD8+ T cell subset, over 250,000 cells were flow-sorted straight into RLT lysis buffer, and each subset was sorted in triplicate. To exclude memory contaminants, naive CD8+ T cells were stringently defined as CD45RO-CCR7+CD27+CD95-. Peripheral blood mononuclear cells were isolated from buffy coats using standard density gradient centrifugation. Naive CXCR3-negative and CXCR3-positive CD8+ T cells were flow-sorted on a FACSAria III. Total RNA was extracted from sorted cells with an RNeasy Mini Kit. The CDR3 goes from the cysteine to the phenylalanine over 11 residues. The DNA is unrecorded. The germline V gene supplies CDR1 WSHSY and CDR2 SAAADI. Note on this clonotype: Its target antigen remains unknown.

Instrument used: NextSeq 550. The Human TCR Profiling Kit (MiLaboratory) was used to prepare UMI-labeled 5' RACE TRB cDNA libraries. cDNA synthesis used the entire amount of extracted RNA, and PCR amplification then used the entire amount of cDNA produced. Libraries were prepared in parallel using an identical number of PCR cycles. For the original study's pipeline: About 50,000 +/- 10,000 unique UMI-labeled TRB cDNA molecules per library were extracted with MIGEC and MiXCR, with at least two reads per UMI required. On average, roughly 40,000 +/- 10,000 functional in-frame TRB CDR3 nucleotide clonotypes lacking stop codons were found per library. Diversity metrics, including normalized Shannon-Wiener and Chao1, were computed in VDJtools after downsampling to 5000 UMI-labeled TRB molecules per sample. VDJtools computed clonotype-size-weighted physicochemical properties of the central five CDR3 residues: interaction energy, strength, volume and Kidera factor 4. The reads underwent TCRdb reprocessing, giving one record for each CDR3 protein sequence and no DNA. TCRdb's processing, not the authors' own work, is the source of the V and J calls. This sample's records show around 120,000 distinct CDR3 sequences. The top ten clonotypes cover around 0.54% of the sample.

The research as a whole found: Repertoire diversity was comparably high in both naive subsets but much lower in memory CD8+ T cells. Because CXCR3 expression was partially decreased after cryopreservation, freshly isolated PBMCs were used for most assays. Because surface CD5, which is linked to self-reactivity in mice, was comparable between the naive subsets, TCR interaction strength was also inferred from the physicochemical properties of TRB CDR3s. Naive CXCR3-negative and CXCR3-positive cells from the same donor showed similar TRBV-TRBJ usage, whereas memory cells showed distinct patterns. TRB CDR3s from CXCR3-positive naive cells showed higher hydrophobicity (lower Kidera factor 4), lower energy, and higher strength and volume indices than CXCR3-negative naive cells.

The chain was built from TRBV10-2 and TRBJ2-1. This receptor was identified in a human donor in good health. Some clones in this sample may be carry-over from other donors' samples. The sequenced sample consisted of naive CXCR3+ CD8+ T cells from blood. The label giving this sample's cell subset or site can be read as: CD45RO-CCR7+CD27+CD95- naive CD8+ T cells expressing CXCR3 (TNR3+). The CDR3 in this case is CASRLAGEQFF.